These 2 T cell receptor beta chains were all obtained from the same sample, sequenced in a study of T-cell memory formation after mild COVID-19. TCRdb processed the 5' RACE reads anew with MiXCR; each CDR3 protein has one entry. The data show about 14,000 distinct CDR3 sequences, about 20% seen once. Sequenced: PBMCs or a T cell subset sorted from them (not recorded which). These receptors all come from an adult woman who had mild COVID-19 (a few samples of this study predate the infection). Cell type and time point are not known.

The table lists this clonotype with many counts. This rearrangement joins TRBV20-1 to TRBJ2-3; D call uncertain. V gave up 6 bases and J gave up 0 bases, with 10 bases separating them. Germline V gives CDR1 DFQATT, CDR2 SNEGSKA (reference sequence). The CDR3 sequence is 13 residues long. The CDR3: CSASLPSTDTQYF. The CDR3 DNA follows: TGCAGTGCAAGTCTCCCTAGCACAGATACGCAGTATTTT.

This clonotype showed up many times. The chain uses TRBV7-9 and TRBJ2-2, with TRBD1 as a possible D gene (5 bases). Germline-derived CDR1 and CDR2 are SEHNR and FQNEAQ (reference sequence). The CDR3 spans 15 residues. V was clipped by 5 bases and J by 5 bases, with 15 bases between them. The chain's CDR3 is CASSPETDLTGELFF. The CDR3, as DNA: TGTGCCAGCAGCCCGGAGACAGACTTAACCGGGGAGCTGTTTTTT.